The clone carrying this T cell receptor beta chain was counted many times. The antigen is undetermined. TCRdb reprocessed the 5' RACE reads via MiXCR and lists one record per CDR3 protein. The data contain 25,000 to 30,000 distinct CDR3 sequences, around 4.4% of them singletons. Per the germline V gene, CDR1 is KGHSH and CDR2 is LQKENI. This CDR3 is built from 13 residues. Trimming cost V 6 bases and J 5 bases, with 13 bases left between them. This sample stems from a study of early T cells in non-severe SARS-CoV-2 infection. Study-level results: Missing private and CD4 specificities, VDJdb matching favored anti-spike CD8 responses.

The genes are TRBV18 and TRBJ1-1, with D possibly being TRBD1 (6 bases). This receptor was identified in an adult who was a healthcare worker with PCR-confirmed SARS-CoV-2 infection or an uninfected control (not recorded which). What was sequenced was whole blood. As DNA, the CDR3 is TGTGCCAGCTCCGGGGCAGGGGAAACTGAAGCTTTCTTT. It encodes CASSGAGETEAFF.